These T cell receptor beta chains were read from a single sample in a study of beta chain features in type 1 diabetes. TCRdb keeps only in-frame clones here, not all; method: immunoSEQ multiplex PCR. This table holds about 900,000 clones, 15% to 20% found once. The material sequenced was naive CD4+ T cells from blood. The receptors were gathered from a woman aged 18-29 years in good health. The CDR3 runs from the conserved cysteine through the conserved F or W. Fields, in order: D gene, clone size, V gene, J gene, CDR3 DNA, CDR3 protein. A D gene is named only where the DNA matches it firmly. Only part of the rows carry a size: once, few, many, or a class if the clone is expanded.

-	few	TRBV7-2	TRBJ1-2	TGTGCCAGCAGTGGAGGACATGGCTACACCTTC	CASSGGHGYTF
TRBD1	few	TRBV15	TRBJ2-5	TGTGCCACCAGCGGACAGGGGGTCCAGACCCAGTACTTC	CATSGQGVQTQYF
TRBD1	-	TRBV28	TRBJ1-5	TGTGCCAGCAGTCCGGTCGGGACAGGGACAAATCAGCCCCAGCATTTT	CASSPVGTGTNQPQHF
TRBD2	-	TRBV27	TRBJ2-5	TGTGCCAGCAGTTTAGCATCGGGAGGCGGAGAGACCCAGTACTTC	CASSLASGGGETQYF
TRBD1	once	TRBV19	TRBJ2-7	TGTGCCAGCAGTTGGGGGGACAGGATGATCTACGAGCAGTACTTC	CASSWGDRMIYEQYF
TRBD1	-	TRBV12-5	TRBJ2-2	TGTGCTAGTAAAAGCCGGAAATTAACCGGGACAGGGGAAACCGGGGAGCTGTTTTTT	CASKSRKLTGTGETGELFF
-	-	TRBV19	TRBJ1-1	TGTGCCAGTAGCTCACAGGGTTCTTGGACTGAAGCTTTCTTT	CASSSQGSWTEAFF
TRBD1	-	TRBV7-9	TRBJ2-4	TGTGCCAGCAGTGCTTGGACAGGGCTAGCCAAAAACATTCAGTACTTC	CASSAWTGLAKNIQYF
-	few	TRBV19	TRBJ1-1	TGTGCCAGTAGTATCCAGGGGAACACTGAAGCTTTCTTT	CASSIQGNTEAFF
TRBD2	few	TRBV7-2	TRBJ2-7	TGTGCCAGCAGCAGAGGGACTAGCGGGAGACGCTACGAGCAGTACTTC	CASSRGTSGRRYEQYF
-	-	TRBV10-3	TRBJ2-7	TGTGCCATCAGCAAACGACACGTCTCCTACGAGCAGTACTTC	CAISKRHVSYEQYF
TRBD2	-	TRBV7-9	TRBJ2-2	TGTGCCAGCAGCCCTCCCGGGGGGGAGAACACCGGGGAGCTGTTTTTT	CASSPPGGENTGELFF
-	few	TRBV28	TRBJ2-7	TGTGCCACAAACAGGGAAGCGGCTTTCTACGAGCAGTACTTC	CATNREAAFYEQYF
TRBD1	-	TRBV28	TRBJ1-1	TGTGCCAGCAGTCCCGGACAGGGGGGGACTGAAGCTTTCTTT	CASSPGQGGTEAFF
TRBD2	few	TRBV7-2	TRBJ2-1	TGTGCCAGCAGCTACACTAGCGGGGGCTACAATGAGCAGTTCTTC	CASSYTSGGYNEQFF
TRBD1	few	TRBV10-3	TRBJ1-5	TGTGCCATCAGTATCGACAGGGATCAGCCCCAGCATTTT	CAISIDRDQPQHF
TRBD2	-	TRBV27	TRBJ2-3	TGTGCCAGCAGTTTATCGGTCCTAGCGGGAGATACGCAGTATTTT	CASSLSVLAGDTQYF
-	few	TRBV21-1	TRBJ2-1	TGTGCCAGCAGCAAAGCCGGGGGAGGGCCGGCTGAGCAGTTCTTC	CASSKAGGGPAEQFF
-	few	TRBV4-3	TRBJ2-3	TGCGCCAGCAGCCAAGAAGACTATGATACGCAGTATTTT	CASSQEDYDTQYF
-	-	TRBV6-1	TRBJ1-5	TGTGCCAGCAGGCCCACGAATCAGCCCCAGCATTTT	CASRPTNQPQHF
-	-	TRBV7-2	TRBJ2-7	TGTGCCAGCAGCTTTAGTGCAGGGGAGTTATACGAGCAGTACTTC	CASSFSAGELYEQYF
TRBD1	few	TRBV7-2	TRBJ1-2	TGTGCCAGCAGCAAGGACAGGCTCGATGGCTACACCTTC	CASSKDRLDGYTF
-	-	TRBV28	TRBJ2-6	TGTGCCAGCAGTTCCCCTATTCCTGGGGCCAACGTCCTGACTTTC	CASSSPIPGANVLTF
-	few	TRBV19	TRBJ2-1	TGTGCCAGTAGCGTCCACAGGGACAATGAGCAGTTCTTC	CASSVHRDNEQFF
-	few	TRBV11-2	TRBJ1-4	TGTGCCAGCAGCTTTATTAATGAAAAACTGTTTTTT	CASSFINEKLFF
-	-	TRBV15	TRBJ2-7	TGTGCCACCAGCAGAAGTGCGGGGGCGATAGGGCCTCTGCGGACCTACGAGCAGTACTTC	CATSRSAGAIGPLRTYEQYF
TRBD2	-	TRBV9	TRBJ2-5	TGTGCCAGCAGCGTTCAAGCGGGAGGGCCACGGCGAGAGACCCAGTACTTC	CASSVQAGGPRRETQYF